The rows below give T cell receptor beta chains drawn from one sample of a study of cytomegalovirus exposure and HLA in healthy donors. The assay was immunoSEQ multiplex PCR, and TCRdb's table has in-frame clones only and misses some. The sample yields approximately 84,000 clones, 70% to 80% seen once. Source material: PBMCs. Receptor source: a man in his forties in good health and CMV-seropositive. Each CDR3 is given with its conserved first and last residue.

CDR3	V	J
CASSSTKGQGPYEQYF	TRBV11-2	TRBJ2-7
CASKGLVSSGTGELFF	TRBV13	TRBJ2-2
CASRTSGDTEAFF	TRBV6-5	TRBJ1-1
CAWKHGTGDNPYSNQPQHF	TRBV30	TRBJ1-5
CASSVGAGGFYNEQFF	TRBV9	TRBJ2-1
CASSQQGSAFF	TRBV5-4	TRBJ1-1
CAISPTLDRGRGPNTEAFF	TRBV10-3	TRBJ1-1
CASSPGTSGRGGEQYF	TRBV5-1	TRBJ2-7
CASSVSPGLLSYEQYF	TRBV11-2	TRBJ2-7
CASEGYQETQYF	TRBV10-2	TRBJ2-5
CASSDVTRSTDTQYF	TRBV6-1	TRBJ2-3
CASSLTGLGTEAFF	TRBV6-1	TRBJ1-1
CASSTDRDQPQHF	TRBV7-8	TRBJ1-5
CASSLDRGRHYGYTF	TRBV5-1	TRBJ1-2
CSGVAGESYEQYF	TRBV29-1	TRBJ2-7
CASSESGTSEDTQYF	TRBV6-1	TRBJ2-3
CASSPTIAGLNQETQYF	TRBV5-4	TRBJ2-5
CASSTHPGDSGGQYF	TRBV6-6	TRBJ2-7
CASSFEAGEQYF	TRBV7-2	TRBJ2-7
CASSFGTPKETQYF	TRBV7-8	TRBJ2-5
CASSSGLAGGRVDTGELFF	TRBV7-2	TRBJ2-2
CATSTPGTEAFF	TRBV15	TRBJ1-1
CASSFGTAYSNQPQHF	TRBV7-2	TRBJ1-5
CASSLRGGASYTGELFF	TRBV11-3	TRBJ2-2